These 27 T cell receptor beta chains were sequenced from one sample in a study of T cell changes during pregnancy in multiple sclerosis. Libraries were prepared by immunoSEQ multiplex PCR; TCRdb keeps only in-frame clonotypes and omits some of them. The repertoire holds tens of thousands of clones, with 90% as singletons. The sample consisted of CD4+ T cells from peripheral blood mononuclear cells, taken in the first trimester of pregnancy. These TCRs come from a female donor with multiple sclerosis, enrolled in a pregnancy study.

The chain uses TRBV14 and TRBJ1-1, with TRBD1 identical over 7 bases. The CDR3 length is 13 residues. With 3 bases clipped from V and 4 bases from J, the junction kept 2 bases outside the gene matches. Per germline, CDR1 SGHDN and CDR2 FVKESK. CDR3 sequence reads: CASSHYRGTEAFF. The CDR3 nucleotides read TGTGCCAGCAGCCATTACAGGGGCACTGAAGCTTTCTTT. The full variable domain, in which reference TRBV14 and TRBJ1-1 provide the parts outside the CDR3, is EAGVTQFPSHSVIEKGQTVTLRCDPISGHDNLYWYRRVMGKEIKFLLHFVKESKQDESGMPNNRFLAERTGGTYSTLKVQPAELEDSGVYFCASSHYRGTEAFFGQGTRLTVV.

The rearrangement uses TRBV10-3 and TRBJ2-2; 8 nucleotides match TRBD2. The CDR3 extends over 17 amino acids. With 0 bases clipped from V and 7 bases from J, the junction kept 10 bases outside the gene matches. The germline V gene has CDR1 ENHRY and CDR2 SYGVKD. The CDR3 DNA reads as TGTGCCATCAGTGAGTCGGGAGCGGGAGTCGGTAGCGGGGAGCTGTTTTTT. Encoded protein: CAISESGAGVGSGELFF.

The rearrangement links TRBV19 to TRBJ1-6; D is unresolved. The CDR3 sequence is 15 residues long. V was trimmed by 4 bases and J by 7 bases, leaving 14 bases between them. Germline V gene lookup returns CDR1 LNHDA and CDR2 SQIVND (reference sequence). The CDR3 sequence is CASSTNSHRNSPLHF. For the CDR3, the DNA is TGTGCCAGTAGTACGAATTCTCACCGGAATTCACCCCTCCACTTT.

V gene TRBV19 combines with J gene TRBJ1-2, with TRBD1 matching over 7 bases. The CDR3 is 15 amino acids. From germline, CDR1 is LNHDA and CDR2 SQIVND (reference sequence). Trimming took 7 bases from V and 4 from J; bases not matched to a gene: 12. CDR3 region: CASTHGSGTAYGYTF. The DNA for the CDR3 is TGTGCCAGTACCCACGGTTCCGGGACAGCCTATGGCTACACCTTC.

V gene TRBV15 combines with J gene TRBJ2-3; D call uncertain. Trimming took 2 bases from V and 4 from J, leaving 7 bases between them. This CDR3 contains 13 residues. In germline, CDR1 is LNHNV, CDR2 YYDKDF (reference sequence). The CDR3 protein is CATSRPGPDTQYF. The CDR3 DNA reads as TGTGCCACCAGCAGACCTGGGCCAGATACGCAGTATTTT. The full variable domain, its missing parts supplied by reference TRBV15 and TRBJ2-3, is DAMVIQNPRYQVTQFGKPVTLSCSQTLNHNVMYWYQQKSSQAPKLLFHYYDKDFNNEADTPDNFQSRRPNTSFCFLDIRSPGLGDTAMYLCATSRPGPDTQYFGPGTRLTVL.

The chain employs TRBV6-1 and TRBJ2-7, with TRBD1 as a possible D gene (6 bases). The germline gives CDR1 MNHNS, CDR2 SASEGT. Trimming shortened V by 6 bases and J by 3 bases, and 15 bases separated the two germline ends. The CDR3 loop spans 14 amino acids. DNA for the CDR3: TGTGCCAGCAGAACCAGGGGAAGAAGCTACGAGCAGTACTTC. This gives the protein CASRTRGRSYEQYF.

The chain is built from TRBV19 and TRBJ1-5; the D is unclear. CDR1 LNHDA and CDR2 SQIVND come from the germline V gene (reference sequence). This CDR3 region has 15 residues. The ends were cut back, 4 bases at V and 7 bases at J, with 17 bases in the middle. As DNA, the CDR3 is TGTGCCAGTAGTAGGGGTGAGGGCCGGACCCAGCCCCAGCATTTT. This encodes CASSRGEGRTQPQHF.

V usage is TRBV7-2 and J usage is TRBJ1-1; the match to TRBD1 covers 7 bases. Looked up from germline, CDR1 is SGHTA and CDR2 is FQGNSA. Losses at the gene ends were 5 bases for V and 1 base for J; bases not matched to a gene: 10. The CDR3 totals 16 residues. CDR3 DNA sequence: TGTGCCAGCAGCCCAGAGGGGGCCAGGGCGAACACTGAAGCTTTCTTT. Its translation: CASSPEGARANTEAFF.

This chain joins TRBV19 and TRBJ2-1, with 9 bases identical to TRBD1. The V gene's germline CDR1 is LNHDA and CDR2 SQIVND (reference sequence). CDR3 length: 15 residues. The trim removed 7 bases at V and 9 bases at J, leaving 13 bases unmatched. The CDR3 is CASTTPGQGPREQFF. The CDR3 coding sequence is TGTGCCAGTACCACCCCGGGACAGGGACCGCGTGAGCAGTTCTTC.

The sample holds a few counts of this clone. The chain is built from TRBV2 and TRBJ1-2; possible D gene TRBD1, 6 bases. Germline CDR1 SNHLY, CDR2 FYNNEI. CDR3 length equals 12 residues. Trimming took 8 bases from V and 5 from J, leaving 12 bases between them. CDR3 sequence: CASGTGRYGYTF. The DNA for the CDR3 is TGTGCCAGCGGAACAGGGCGGTATGGCTACACCTTC. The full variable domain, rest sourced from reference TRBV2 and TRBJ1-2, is EPEVTQTPSHQVTQMGQEVILRCVPISNHLYFYWYRQILGQKVEFLVSFYNNEISEKSEIFDDQFSVERPDGSNFTLKIRSTKLEDSAMYFCASGTGRYGYTFGSGTRLTVV.

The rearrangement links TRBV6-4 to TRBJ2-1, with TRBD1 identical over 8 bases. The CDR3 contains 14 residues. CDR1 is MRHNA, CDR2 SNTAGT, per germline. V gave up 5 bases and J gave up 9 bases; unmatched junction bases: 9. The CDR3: CASSTRTGQSEQFF. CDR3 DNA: TGTGCCAGCAGTACAAGGACAGGGCAGAGTGAGCAGTTCTTC.

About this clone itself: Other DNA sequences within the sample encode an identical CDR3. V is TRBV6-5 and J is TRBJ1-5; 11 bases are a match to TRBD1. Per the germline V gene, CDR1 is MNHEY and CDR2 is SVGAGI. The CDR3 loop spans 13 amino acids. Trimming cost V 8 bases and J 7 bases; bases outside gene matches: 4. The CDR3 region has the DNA TGTGCCAGCGGACAGGGGGCTGGACAGCCCCAGCATTTT. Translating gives CASGQGAGQPQHF.

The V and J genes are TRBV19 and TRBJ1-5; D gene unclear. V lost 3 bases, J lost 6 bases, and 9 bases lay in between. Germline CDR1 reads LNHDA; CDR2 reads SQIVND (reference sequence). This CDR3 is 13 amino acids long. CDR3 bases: TGTGCCAGTAGTATTACGGGGTTTCAGCCCCAGCATTTT. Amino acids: CASSITGFQPQHF.

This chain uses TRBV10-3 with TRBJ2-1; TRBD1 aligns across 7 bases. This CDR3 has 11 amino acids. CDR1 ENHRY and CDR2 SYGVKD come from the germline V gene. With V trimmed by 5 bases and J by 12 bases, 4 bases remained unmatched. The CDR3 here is CAISTGVAQFF. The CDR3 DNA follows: TGTGCCATCAGTACAGGGGTGGCGCAGTTCTTC.

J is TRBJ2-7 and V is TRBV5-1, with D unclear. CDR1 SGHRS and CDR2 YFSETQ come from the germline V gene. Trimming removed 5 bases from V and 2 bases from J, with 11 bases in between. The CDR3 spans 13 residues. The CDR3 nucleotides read TGCGCCAGCAGAGTGGCAGAAACCTACGAGCAGTACTTC. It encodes CASRVAETYEQYF.

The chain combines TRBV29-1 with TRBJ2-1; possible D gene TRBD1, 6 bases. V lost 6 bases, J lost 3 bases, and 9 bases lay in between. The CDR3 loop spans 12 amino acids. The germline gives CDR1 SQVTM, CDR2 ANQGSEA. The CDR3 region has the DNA TGCAGCGTAAGGGACAACTACAATGAGCAGTTCTTC. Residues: CSVRDNYNEQFF.

The CDR3 sequence is CAISSRSTDTQYF. The DNA of the CDR3 is TGTGCCATCAGTAGCAGGAGCACAGATACGCAGTATTTT. This chain joins TRBV10-3 and TRBJ2-3; D call uncertain. Between the trimmed V and J ends, which lost 5 bases and 0 bases, there was a span of 6 bases. Per germline, CDR1 ENHRY and CDR2 SYGVKD. CDR3 length: 13 residues.

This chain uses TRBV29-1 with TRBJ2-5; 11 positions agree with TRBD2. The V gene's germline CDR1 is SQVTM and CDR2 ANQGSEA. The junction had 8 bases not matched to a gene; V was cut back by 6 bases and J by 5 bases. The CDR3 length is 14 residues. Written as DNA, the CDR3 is TGCAGCGTCAGACTAGCGGGACTGGGGGAGACCCAGTACTTC. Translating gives CSVRLAGLGETQYF.

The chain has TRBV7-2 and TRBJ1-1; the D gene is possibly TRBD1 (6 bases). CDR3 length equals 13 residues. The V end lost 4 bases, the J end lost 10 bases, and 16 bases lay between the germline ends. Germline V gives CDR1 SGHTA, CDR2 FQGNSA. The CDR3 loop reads CASSSGTPTGAFF. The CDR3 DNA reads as TGTGCCAGCAGCTCAGGGACACCCACCGGAGCTTTCTTT. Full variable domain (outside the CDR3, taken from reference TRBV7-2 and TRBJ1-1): GAGVSQSPSNKVTEKGKDVELRCDPISGHTALYWYRQSLGQGLEFLIYFQGNSAPDKSGLPSDRFSAERTGGSVSTLTIQRTQQEDSAVYLCASSSGTPTGAFFGQGTRLTVV.

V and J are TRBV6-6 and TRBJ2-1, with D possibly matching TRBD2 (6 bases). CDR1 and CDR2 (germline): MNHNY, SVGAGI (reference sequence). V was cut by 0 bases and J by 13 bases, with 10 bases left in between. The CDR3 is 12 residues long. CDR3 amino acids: CASSYSGGDQFF. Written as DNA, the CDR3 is TGTGCCAGCAGTTACTCCGGGGGAGATCAGTTCTTC.

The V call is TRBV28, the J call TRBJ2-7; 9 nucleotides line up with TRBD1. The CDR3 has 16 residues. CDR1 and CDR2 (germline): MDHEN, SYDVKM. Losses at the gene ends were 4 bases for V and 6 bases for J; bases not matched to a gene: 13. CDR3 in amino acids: CASSSLPGQGEGEQYF. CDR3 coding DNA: TGTGCCAGCAGTTCCCTGCCGGGACAGGGAGAGGGCGAGCAGTACTTC. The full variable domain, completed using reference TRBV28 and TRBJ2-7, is DVKVTQSSRYLVKRTGEKVFLECVQDMDHENMFWYRQDPGLGLRLIYFSYDVKMKEKGDIPEGYSVSREKKERFSLILESASTNQTSMYLCASSSLPGQGEGEQYFGPGTRLTVT.

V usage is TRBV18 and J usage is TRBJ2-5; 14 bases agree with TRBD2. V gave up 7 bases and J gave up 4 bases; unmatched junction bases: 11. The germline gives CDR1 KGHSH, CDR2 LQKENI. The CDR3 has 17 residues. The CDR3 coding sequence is TGTGCCAGCTTTGCCGGGACTAGCGGGAGAGTTGGAGAGACCCAGTACTTC. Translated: CASFAGTSGRVGETQYF.

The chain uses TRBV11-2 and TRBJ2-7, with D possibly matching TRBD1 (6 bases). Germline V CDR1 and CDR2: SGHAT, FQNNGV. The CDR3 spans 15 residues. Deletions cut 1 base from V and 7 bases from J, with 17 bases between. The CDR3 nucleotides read TGTGCCAGCAGCTTAGGTCCAGGGGTAGTAGAAGAGCAGTACTTC. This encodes CASSLGPGVVEEQYF.

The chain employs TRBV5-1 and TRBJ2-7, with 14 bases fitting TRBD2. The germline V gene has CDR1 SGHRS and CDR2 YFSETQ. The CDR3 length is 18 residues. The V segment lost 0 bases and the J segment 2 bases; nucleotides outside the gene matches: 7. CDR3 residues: CASSLGLAGGPSAYEQYF. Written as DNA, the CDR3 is TGCGCCAGCAGCTTGGGACTAGCGGGAGGGCCAAGCGCCTACGAGCAGTACTTC. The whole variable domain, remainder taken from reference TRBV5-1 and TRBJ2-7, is KAGVTQTPRYLIKTRGQQVTLSCSPISGHRSVSWYQQTPGQGLQFLFEYFSETQRNKGNFPGRFSGRQFSNSRSEMNVSTLELGDSALYLCASSLGLAGGPSAYEQYFGPGTRLTVT.

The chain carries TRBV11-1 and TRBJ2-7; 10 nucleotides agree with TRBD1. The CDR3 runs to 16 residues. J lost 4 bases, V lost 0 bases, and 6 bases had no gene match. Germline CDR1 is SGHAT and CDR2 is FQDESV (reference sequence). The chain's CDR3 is CASSLAVGTGVYEQYF. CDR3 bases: TGTGCCAGCAGCTTAGCTGTTGGGACAGGGGTTTACGAGCAGTACTTC.

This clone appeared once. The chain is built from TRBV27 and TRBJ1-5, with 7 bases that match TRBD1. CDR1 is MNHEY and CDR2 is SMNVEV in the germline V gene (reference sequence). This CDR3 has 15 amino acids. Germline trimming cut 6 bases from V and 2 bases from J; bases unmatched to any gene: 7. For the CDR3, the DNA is TGTGCCAGCAGACGCCAGGGGGATGGCAATCAGCCCCAGCATTTT. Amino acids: CASRRQGDGNQPQHF.

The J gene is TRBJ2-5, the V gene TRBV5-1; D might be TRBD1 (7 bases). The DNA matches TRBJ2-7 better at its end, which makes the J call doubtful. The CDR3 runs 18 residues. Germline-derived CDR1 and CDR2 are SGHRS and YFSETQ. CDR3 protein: CASSLWAPGAGQKYEQYF. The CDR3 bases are TGCGCCAGCAGCTTGTGGGCGCCCGGGGCGGGACAGAAGTACGAGCAGTACTTC.